This T cell receptor beta chain was captured in a study of blood T cell repertoires in COVID-19. Trimming left V 2 bases short and J 4 bases short, with 8 bases between. The CDR3 is 13 residues long. Libraries were prepared by immunoSEQ multiplex PCR; TCRdb keeps only in-frame clonotypes and omits some of them. The sample carries around 130,000 clones, 82% recorded once. This receptor was obtained from a human donor in a cohort sampled during active COVID-19. This sequence joins TRBV12-3 or TRBV12-4 and TRBJ1-2, with D perhaps matching TRBD1 (5 bases). The sample was peripheral blood. The CDR3 DNA reads as TGTGCCAGCAGTTTAACAGGTTCCTATGGCTACACCTTC. Its translation is CASSLTGSYGYTF.